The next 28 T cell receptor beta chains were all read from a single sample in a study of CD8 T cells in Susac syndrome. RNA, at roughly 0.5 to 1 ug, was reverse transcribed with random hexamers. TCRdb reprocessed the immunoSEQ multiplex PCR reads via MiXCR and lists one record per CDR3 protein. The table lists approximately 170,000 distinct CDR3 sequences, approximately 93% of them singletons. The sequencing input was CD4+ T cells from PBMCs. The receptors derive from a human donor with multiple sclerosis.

The CDR3 spells CASSWTEADTQYF. DNA of the CDR3: TGTGCCAGCAGTTGGACAGAGGCAGATACGCAGTATTTT. The chain links TRBV12-3 or TRBV12-4 to TRBJ2-3, with a tentative D call TRBD1 (6 bases). CDR3 length: 13 residues. Trimming pared 4 bases from V and 4 bases from J, leaving 9 bases between.

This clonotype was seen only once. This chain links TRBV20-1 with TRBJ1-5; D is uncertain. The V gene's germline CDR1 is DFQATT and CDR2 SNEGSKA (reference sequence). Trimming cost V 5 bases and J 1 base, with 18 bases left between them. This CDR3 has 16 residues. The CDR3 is CSALGVNWLSNQPQHF. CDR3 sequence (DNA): TGCAGTGCTCTGGGTGTTAATTGGTTGAGCAATCAGCCCCAGCATTTT.

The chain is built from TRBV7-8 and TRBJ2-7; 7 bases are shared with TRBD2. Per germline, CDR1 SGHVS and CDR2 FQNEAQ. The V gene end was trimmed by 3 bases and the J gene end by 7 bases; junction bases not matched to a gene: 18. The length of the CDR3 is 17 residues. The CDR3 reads CASSLSFARGRRQEQYF. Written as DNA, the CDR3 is TGTGCCAGCAGCTTGAGCTTCGCTCGCGGGAGACGGCAAGAGCAGTACTTC.

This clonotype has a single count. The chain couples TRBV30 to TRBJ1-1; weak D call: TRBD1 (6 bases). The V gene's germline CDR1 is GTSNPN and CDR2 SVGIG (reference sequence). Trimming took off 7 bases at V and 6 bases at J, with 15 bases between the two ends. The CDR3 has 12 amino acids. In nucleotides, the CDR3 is TGTGCCTACTTGACAGGATCAGCTGAAGCTTTCTTT. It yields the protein CAYLTGSAEAFF.

CDR3 in amino acids: CASSVLAGETQYF. CDR3 in DNA: TGTGCCAGCAGTGTGCTAGCGGGAGAGACCCAGTACTTC. The rearrangement links TRBV2 to TRBJ2-5; the match to TRBD2 covers 8 bases. Germline trimming cut 4 bases from V and 4 bases from J; bases unmatched to any gene: 2. The CDR3 is 13 residues long. Germline V gives CDR1 SNHLY, CDR2 FYNNEI.

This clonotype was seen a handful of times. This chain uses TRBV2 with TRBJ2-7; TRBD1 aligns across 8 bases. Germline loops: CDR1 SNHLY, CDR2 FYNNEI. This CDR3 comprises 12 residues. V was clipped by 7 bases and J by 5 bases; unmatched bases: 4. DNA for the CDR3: TGTGCCAGCAAGCAGGGGGCCCACGAGCAGTACTTC. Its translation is CASKQGAHEQYF.

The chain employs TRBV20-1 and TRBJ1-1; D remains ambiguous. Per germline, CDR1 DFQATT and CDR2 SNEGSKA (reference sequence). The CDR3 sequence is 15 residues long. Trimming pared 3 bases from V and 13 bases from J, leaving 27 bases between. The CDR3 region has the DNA TGCAGTGCTAGTCCCGTGACAAATAGAACACTGAAGCTTTTCTTT. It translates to CSASPVTNRTLKLFF.

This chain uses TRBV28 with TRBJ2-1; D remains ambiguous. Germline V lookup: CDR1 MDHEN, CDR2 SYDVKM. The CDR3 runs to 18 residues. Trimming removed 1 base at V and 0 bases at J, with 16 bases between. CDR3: CASSLSYEERISYNEQFF. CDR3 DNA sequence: TGTGCCAGCAGTTTATCTTATGAAGAGCGAATCTCCTACAATGAGCAGTTCTTC.

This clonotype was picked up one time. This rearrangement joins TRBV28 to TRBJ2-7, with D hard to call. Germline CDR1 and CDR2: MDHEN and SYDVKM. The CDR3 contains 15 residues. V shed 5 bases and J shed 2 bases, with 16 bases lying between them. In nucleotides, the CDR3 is TGTGCCAGCAGTCCGAGGTTAACTGATACCTACGAGCAGTACTTC. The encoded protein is CASSPRLTDTYEQYF.

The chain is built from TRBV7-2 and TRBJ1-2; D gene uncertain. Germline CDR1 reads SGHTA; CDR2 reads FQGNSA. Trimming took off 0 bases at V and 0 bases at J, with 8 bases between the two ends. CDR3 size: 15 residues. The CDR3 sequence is CASSLAGDPNYGYTF. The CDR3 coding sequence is TGTGCCAGCAGCTTAGCGGGCGATCCTAACTATGGCTACACCTTC.

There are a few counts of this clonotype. This chain's CDR3 is CSAEGSSEQFF. DNA of the CDR3: TGCAGCGCCGAGGGGTCAAGTGAGCAGTTCTTC. This chain uses TRBV29-1 with TRBJ2-1; either TRBD1 or TRBD2 may supply D (5 bases each). This CDR3 region has 11 residues. Trimming took 7 bases from V and 9 from J, leaving 13 bases between them. Looked up from germline, CDR1 is SQVTM and CDR2 is ANQGSEA.

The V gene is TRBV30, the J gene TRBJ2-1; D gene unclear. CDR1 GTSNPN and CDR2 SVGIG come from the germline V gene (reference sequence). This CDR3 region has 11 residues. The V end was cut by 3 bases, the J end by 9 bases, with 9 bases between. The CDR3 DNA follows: TGTGCCTGGAGACCTCATGGTGAGCAGTTCTTC. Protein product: CAWRPHGEQFF.

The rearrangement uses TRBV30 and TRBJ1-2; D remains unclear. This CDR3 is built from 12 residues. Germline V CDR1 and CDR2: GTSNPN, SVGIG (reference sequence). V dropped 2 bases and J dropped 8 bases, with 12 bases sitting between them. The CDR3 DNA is TGTGCCTGGAGTTTGCCCCCGGCGGGCTACACCTTC. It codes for CAWSLPPAGYTF. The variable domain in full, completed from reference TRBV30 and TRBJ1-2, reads SQTIHQWPATLVQPVGSPLSLECTVEGTSNPNLYWYRQAAGRGLQLLFYSVGIGQISSEVPQNLSASRPQDRQFILSSKKLLLSDSGFYLCAWSLPPAGYTFGSGTRLTVV.

Written as DNA, the CDR3 is TGTGCCAGCAATAGAGGCGTCCAAGATACGCAGTATTTT. This codes for CASNRGVQDTQYF. The chain uses TRBV6-2 or TRBV6-3 and TRBJ2-3; no definite D call. Trimming removed 7 bases at V and 5 bases at J, with 13 bases between. Germline values: CDR1 MNHEY, CDR2 SVGEGT. This CDR3 has 13 residues.

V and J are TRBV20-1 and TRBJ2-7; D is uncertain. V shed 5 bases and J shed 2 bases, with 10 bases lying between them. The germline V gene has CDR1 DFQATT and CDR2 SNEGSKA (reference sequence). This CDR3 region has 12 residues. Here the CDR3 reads CSAGWTPYEQYF. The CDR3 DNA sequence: TGCAGTGCTGGATGGACCCCCTACGAGCAGTACTTC.

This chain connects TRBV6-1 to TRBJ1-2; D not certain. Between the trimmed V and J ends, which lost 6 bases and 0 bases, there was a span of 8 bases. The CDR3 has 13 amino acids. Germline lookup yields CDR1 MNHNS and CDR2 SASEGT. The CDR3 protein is CASRGISNYGYTF. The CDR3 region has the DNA TGTGCCAGCAGGGGAATATCTAACTATGGCTACACCTTC.

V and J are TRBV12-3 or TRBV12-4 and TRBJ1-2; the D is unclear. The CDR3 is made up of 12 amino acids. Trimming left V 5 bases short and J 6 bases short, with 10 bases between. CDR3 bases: TGTGCCAGCAGTCCGAATGGCGATGGCTACACCTTC. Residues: CASSPNGDGYTF.

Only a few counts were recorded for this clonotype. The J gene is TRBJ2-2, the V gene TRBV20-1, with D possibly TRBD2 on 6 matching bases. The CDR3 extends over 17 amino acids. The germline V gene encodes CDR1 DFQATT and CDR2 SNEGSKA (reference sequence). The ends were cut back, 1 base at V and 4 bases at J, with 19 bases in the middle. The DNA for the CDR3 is TGCAGTGCTAGAGCGGGACTCCATCCCTGGGGCACCGGGGAGCTGTTTTTT. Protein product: CSARAGLHPWGTGELFF.

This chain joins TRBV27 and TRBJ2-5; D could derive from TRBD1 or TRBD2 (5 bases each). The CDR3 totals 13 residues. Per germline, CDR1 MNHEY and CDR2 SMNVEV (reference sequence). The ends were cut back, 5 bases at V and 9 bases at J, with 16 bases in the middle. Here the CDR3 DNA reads TGTGCCAGCAGTACGCCCGGGGCGCCCGCCCAGTACTTC. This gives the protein CASSTPGAPAQYF.

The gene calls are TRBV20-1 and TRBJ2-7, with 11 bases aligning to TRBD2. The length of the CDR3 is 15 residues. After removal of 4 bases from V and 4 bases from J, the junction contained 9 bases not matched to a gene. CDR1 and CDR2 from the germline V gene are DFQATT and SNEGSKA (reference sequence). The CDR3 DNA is TGCAGTGCTACGTCGACTAGCGGGACCTCTTACGAGCAGTACTTC. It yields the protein CSATSTSGTSYEQYF.

The CDR3 coding sequence is TGTGCCAGCAGCTCACTTCGGAGGGCAGAGCAGTACTTC. It is translated as CASSSLRRAEQYF. This chain links TRBV7-6 with TRBJ2-7; the D gene is possibly TRBD2 (6 bases). V was clipped by 4 bases and J by 7 bases, with 14 bases between them. This CDR3 is built from 13 residues. The germline gives CDR1 SGHVS, CDR2 FNYEAQ.

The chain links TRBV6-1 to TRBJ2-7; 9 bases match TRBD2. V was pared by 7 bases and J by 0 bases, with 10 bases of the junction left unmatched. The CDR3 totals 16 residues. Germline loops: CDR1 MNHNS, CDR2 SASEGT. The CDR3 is CASKVFGSGSSYEQYF. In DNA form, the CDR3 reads TGTGCCAGCAAGGTGTTTGGTAGCGGGAGCTCCTACGAGCAGTACTTC.

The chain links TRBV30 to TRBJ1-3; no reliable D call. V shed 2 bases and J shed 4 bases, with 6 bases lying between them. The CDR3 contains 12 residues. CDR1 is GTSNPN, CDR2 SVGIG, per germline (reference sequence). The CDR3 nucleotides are TGTGCCTGGAGTCCCGAAGGAAACACCATATATTTT. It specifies CAWSPEGNTIYF.

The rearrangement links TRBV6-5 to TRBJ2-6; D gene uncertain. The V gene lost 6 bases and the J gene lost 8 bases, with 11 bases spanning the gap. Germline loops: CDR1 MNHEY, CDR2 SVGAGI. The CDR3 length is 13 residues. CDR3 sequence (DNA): TGTGCCAGCAGACCCCACATGACCAACGTCCTGACTTTC. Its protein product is CASRPHMTNVLTF.

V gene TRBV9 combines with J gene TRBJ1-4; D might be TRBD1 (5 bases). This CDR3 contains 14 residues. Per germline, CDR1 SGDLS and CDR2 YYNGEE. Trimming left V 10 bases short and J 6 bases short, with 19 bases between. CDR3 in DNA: TGTGCCTCTAAGGGAAGGGACGGGGATGAAAAACTGTTTTTT. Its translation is CASKGRDGDEKLFF.

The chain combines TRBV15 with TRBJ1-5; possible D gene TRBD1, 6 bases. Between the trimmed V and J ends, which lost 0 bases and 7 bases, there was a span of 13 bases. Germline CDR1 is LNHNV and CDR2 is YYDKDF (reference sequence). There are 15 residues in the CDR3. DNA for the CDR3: TGTGCCACCAGCAGAGATCGGGGGCCGGGACAGCCCCAGCATTTT. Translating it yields CATSRDRGPGQPQHF.

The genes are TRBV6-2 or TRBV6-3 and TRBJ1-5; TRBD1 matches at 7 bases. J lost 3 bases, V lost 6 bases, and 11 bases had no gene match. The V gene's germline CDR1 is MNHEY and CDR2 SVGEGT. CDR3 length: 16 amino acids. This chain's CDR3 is CASSISPGTVNQPQHF. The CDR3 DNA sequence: TGTGCCAGCAGCATAAGTCCCGGGACAGTCAATCAGCCCCAGCATTTT.

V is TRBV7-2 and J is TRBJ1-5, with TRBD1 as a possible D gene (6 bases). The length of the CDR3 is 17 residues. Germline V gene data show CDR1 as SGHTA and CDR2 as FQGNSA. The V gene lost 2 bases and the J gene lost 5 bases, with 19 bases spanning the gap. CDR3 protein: CASSLSKGGRWDQPQHF. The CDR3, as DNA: TGTGCCAGCAGCTTATCAAAAGGGGGTAGGTGGGATCAGCCCCAGCATTTT.